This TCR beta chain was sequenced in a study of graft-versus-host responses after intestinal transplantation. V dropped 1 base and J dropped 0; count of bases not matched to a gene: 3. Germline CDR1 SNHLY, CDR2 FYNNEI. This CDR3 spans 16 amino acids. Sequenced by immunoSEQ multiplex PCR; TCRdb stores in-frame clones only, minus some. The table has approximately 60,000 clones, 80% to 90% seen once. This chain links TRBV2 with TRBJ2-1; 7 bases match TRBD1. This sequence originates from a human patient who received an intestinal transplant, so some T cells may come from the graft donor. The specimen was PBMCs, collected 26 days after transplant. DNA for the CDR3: TGTGCCAGCAGTGAAGTACAGGGGACCTCCTACAATGAGCAGTTCTTC. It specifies CASSEVQGTSYNEQFF.